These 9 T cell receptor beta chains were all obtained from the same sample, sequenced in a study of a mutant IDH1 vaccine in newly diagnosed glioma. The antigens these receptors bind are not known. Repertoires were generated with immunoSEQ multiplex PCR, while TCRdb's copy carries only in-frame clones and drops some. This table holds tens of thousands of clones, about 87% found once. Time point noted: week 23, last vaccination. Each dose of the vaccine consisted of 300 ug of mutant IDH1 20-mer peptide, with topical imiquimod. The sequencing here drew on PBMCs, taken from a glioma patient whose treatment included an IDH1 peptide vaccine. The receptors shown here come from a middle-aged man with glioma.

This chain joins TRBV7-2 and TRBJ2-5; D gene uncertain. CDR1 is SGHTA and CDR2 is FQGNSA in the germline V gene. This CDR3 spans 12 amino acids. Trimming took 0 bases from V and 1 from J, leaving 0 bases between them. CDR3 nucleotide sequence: TGTGCCAGCAGCTTAGCCCAAGAGACCCAGTACTTC. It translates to CASSLAQETQYF.

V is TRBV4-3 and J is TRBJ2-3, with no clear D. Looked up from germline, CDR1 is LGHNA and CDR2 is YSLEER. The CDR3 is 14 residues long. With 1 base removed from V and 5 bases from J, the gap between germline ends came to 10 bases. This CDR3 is CASSQVHSQDTQYF. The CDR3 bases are TGCGCCAGCAGCCAAGTCCATAGCCAAGATACGCAGTATTTT.

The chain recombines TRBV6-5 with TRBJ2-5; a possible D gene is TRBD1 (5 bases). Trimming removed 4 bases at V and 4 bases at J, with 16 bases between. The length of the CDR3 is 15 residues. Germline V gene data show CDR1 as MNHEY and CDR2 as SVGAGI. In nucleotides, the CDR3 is TGTGCCAGCAGTTTCACAGGTGAGGAAGGAGAGACCCAGTACTTC. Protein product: CASSFTGEEGETQYF.

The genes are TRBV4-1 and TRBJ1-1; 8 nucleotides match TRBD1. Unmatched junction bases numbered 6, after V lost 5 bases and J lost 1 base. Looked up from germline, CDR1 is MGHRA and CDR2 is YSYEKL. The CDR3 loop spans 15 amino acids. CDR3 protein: CASSGRDRPNTEAFF. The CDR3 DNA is TGCGCCAGCAGCGGACGGGACAGGCCGAACACTGAAGCTTTCTTT.

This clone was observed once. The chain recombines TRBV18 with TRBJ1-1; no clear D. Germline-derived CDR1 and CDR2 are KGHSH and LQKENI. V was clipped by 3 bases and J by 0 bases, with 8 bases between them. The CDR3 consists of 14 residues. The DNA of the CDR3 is TGTGCCAGCTCACCTAGAGAGATGAACACTGAAGCTTTCTTT. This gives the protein CASSPREMNTEAFF. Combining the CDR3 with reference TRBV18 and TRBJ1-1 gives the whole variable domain NAGVMQNPRHLVRRRGQEARLRCSPMKGHSHVYWYRQLPEEGLKFMVYLQKENIIDESGMPKERFSAEFPKEGPSILRIQQVVRGDSAAYFCASSPREMNTEAFFGQGTRLTVV.

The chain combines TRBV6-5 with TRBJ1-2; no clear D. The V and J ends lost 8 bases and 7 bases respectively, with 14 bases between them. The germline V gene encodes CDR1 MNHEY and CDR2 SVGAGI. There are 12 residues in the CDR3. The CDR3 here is CASRGGSSGYTF. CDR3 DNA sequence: TGTGCCAGCCGAGGCGGCTCAAGTGGCTACACCTTC.

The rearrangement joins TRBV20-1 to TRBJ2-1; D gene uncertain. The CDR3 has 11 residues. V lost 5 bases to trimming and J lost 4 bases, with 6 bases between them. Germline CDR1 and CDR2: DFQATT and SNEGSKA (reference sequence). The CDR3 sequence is CSAPQYNEQFF. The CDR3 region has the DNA TGCAGTGCTCCCCAGTACAATGAGCAGTTCTTC.

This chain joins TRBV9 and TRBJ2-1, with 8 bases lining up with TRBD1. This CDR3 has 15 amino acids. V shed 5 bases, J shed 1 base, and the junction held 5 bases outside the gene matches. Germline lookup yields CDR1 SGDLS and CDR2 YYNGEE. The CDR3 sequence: CASSEDRGSYNEQFF. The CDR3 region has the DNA TGTGCCAGCAGTGAAGACAGGGGTTCCTACAATGAGCAGTTCTTC.

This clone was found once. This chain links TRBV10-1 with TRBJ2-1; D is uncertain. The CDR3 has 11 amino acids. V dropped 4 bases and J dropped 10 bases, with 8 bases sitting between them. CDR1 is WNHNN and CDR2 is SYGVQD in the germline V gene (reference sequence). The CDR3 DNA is TGCGCCAGCAGTGGGGCATTGGAGCAGTTCTTC. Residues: CASSGALEQFF.